The 22 T cell receptor beta chains given below trace back to one sample, sequenced in a study of T cell clones after liver transplantation. Assay used: immunoSEQ multiplex PCR; TCRdb lists only in-frame clones, some missing. The sample consists of about 75,000 clones, more than 75% of them appearing once. Material: CD4+ T cells from blood, obtained before liver transplant. Receptors originate from a human donor who received a liver transplant.

This chain joins TRBV19 and TRBJ2-4; perhaps TRBD2 as D (6 bases). This CDR3 has 16 residues. V lost 3 bases to trimming and J lost 0 bases, with 12 bases between them. CDR1 is LNHDA and CDR2 is SQIVND in the germline V gene (reference sequence). CDR3 residues: CASSIGVGGAKNIQYF. The CDR3, as DNA: TGTGCCAGTAGTATTGGGGTCGGGGGAGCCAAAAACATTCAGTACTTC.

The gene calls are TRBV18 and TRBJ1-2, with 7 bases fitting TRBD1. Looked up from germline, CDR1 is KGHSH and CDR2 is LQKENI. Trimming removed 3 bases from V and 3 bases from J; junction bases left unmatched: 4. This CDR3 is built from 14 residues. The CDR3, as DNA: TGTGCCAGCTCACCCGAGGGACAGTACTATGGCTACACCTTC. Its protein is CASSPEGQYYGYTF.

The rearrangement joins TRBV6-1 to TRBJ1-1; 7 bases are shared with TRBD1. This CDR3 has 14 residues. V lost 6 bases and J lost 4; bases outside the gene matches: 8. Germline V CDR1 and CDR2: MNHNS, SASEGT. The CDR3 protein is CASRDTGVSTEAFF. The CDR3 DNA sequence: TGTGCCAGCAGGGACACAGGGGTTAGCACTGAAGCTTTCTTT.

The chain uses TRBV7-6 and TRBJ2-5; possible D gene TRBD2, 6 bases. This CDR3 region has 12 residues. Deletions cut 7 bases from V and 2 bases from J, with 8 bases between. Germline V gives CDR1 SGHVS, CDR2 FNYEAQ. CDR3 loop: CASTGLQETQYF. The DNA for the CDR3 is TGTGCCAGCACAGGACTACAAGAGACCCAGTACTTC.

The gene calls are TRBV29-1 and TRBJ1-2; D might be TRBD1 (5 bases). Germline CDR1 reads SQVTM; CDR2 reads ANQGSEA. This CDR3 has 14 residues. The V end lost 4 bases, the J end lost 2 bases, and 14 bases lay between the germline ends. The CDR3 nucleotides read TGCAGCGTTGCACCCGGGGCACAGAACTATGGCTACACCTTC. Protein: CSVAPGAQNYGYTF.

This CDR3 is CASSLEGSNQPQHF. CDR3 nucleotides: TGCGCCAGCAGCTTGGAGGGGAGCAATCAGCCCCAGCATTTT. J is TRBJ1-5 and V is TRBV5-1; D possibly corresponds to TRBD1 (5 bases). From germline, CDR1 is SGHRS and CDR2 YFSETQ. The CDR3 length is 14 residues. V dropped 0 bases and J dropped 1 base, with 5 bases sitting between them. The entire variable domain, with the rest obtained from reference TRBV5-1 and TRBJ1-5, is as follows: KAGVTQTPRYLIKTRGQQVTLSCSPISGHRSVSWYQQTPGQGLQFLFEYFSETQRNKGNFPGRFSGRQFSNSRSEMNVSTLELGDSALYLCASSLEGSNQPQHFGDGTRLSIL.

The rearrangement uses TRBV28 and TRBJ2-7; 9 bases match TRBD1. Germline V gene data show CDR1 as MDHEN and CDR2 as SYDVKM. Losses at the gene ends were 8 bases for V and 1 base for J; bases not matched to a gene: 6. The CDR3 sequence is 14 residues long. The CDR3 protein is CASSTGTGSYEQYF. In DNA, the CDR3 is TGTGCCAGCTCTACCGGGACAGGGTCCTACGAGCAGTACTTC.

Concerning this clone itself: Distinct nucleotide sequences in the sample also encode this CDR3. The chain joins TRBV4-1 to TRBJ2-5; 7 bases fit TRBD1. The CDR3 extends over 14 amino acids. The germline V gene has CDR1 MGHRA and CDR2 YSYEKL. V gave up 0 bases and J gave up 4 bases; unmatched junction bases: 2. The CDR3 DNA reads TGCGCCAGCAGCCAAGACAGGGGGAGAGAGACCCAGTACTTC. Residues: CASSQDRGRETQYF.

The rearrangement joins TRBV5-5 to TRBJ1-2; D is possibly TRBD1 (6 bases). The germline gives CDR1 SGHKS, CDR2 YYEKEE (reference sequence). The germline V and J ends were trimmed by 0 bases and 8 bases, with 8 bases remaining between them. The CDR3 runs to 12 residues. The chain's CDR3 is CASSLVTGGYTF. The CDR3 nucleotides read TGTGCCAGCAGCTTGGTTACAGGGGGCTACACCTTC. Filled out from reference TRBV5-5 and TRBJ1-2, the complete variable domain reads DAGVTQSPTHLIKTRGQQVTLRCSPISGHKSVSWYQQVLGQGPQFIFQYYEKEERGRGNFPDRFSARQFPNYSSELNVNALLLGDSALYLCASSLVTGGYTFGSGTRLTVV.

The chain carries TRBV28 and TRBJ2-5; unclear D gene. V lost 8 bases and J 4 bases, leaving 11 bases between the germline ends. Looked up from germline, CDR1 is MDHEN and CDR2 is SYDVKM. There are 12 residues in the CDR3. The CDR3 DNA sequence: TGTGCCAGCGGGTTGGGCCGAGAGACCCAGTACTTC. Its translation is CASGLGRETQYF.

The chain recombines TRBV11-3 with TRBJ2-3; TRBD1 agrees at 7 bases. The CDR3 loop spans 14 amino acids. The germline V gene has CDR1 SGHNT and CDR2 YENEEA. After removal of 0 bases from V and 4 bases from J, the junction contained 1 base not matched to a gene. The CDR3 sequence: CASSLDTGADTQYF. The CDR3 DNA reads as TGTGCCAGCAGCTTAGACACAGGGGCAGATACGCAGTATTTT.

The chain joins TRBV15 to TRBJ2-3, with D hard to call. This CDR3 has 11 amino acids. The V end lost 5 bases, the J end lost 7 bases, and 7 bases lay between the germline ends. In germline, CDR1 is LNHNV, CDR2 YYDKDF (reference sequence). Written as DNA, the CDR3 is TGTGCCACCAGCCTTGGAAATACGCAGTATTTT. It yields the protein CATSLGNTQYF. Together with reference TRBV15 and TRBJ2-3, the CDR3 gives the full variable domain: DAMVIQNPRYQVTQFGKPVTLSCSQTLNHNVMYWYQQKSSQAPKLLFHYYDKDFNNEADTPDNFQSRRPNTSFCFLDIRSPGLGDTAMYLCATSLGNTQYFGPGTRLTVL.

The gene calls are TRBV30 and TRBJ2-6; TRBD2 matches 10 bases. The CDR3 loop spans 17 amino acids. V dropped 3 bases and J dropped 0; count of bases not matched to a gene: 5. The germline CDR1 and CDR2 sequences are GTSNPN and SVGIG (reference sequence). CDR3 sequence: CAWRVLAGRSGANVLTF. CDR3 bases: TGTGCCTGGAGGGTACTAGCGGGGCGCTCTGGGGCCAACGTCCTGACTTTC.

The V gene is TRBV14, the J gene TRBJ2-4, with 7 bases aligning to TRBD2. The CDR3 sequence is 16 residues long. V gave up 4 bases and J gave up 0 bases; unmatched junction bases: 6. Germline V lookup: CDR1 SGHDN, CDR2 FVKESK. The CDR3 region is CASSPLAGEAKNIQYF. As DNA, the CDR3 is TGTGCCAGCAGCCCTCTTGCGGGAGAAGCCAAAAACATTCAGTACTTC.

The J gene is TRBJ2-3, the V gene TRBV30; 14 bases match TRBD2. The CDR3 runs to 14 residues. J lost 14 bases, V lost 8 bases, and 15 bases had no gene match. The V gene's germline CDR1 is GTSNPN and CDR2 SVGIG (reference sequence). In DNA form, the CDR3 reads TGTGCCGGGGTGACTAGCGGGAGGGCCTCGGGGAGGTATTTT. Encoded protein: CAGVTSGRASGRYF.

The V gene is TRBV2, the J gene TRBJ1-1, with D possibly being TRBD1 (5 bases). The germline gives CDR1 SNHLY, CDR2 FYNNEI. V shed 6 bases and J shed 5 bases, with 16 bases lying between them. CDR3 length equals 14 residues. The CDR3 DNA follows: TGTGCCAGCAGGACAGAACCGGGAGGGACTGAAGCTTTCTTT. As protein: CASRTEPGGTEAFF.

The chain carries TRBV7-2 and TRBJ2-5; possible D gene TRBD2, 6 bases. Trimming took 0 bases from V and 2 from J, leaving 10 bases between them. The germline gives CDR1 SGHTA, CDR2 FQGNSA. The CDR3 contains 15 residues. The CDR3 DNA is TGTGCCAGCAGCTTAGCCTCGACTAGTCAAGAGACCCAGTACTTC. It is translated as CASSLASTSQETQYF.

The gene calls are TRBV5-1 and TRBJ2-2; the D gene is possibly TRBD2 (5 bases). V lost 2 bases and J lost 5, with 7 bases in between. Germline CDR1 SGHRS, CDR2 YFSETQ. The length of the CDR3 is 13 residues. CDR3 residues: CASSLRETGELFF. In DNA, the CDR3 is TGCGCCAGCAGCTTACGGGAAACCGGGGAGCTGTTTTTT.

The chain is built from TRBV19 and TRBJ1-4; D uncertain. Trimming pared 5 bases from V and 8 bases from J, leaving 18 bases between. The CDR3 is made up of 15 amino acids. Per germline, CDR1 LNHDA and CDR2 SQIVND (reference sequence). The CDR3 DNA sequence: TGTGCCAGTAGTCCCCTCGGGGATCTTTGGGAAAAACTGTTTTTT. It specifies CASSPLGDLWEKLFF.

This chain links TRBV15 with TRBJ1-4; D gene ambiguous. The CDR3 totals 15 residues. The germline gives CDR1 LNHNV, CDR2 YYDKDF (reference sequence). The ends were cut back, 0 bases at V and 3 bases at J, with 8 bases in the middle. The CDR3 loop is CATSRERLPNEKLFF. As DNA, the CDR3 is TGTGCCACCAGCAGAGAAAGGTTGCCTAATGAAAAACTGTTTTTT.

The rearrangement links TRBV9 to TRBJ1-1; D is unclear. Germline-derived CDR1 and CDR2 are SGDLS and YYNGEE. The V end was cut by 0 bases, the J end by 4 bases, with 10 bases between. The CDR3 length is 14 residues. CDR3 in DNA: TGTGCCAGCAGCGTAGAAGGGATAACCACTGAAGCTTTCTTT. Residues: CASSVEGITTEAFF.

For the CDR3, the DNA is TGTGCCAGTAGTATCTCCTCTAGGACAGGTGGTTACTATGGCTACACCTTC. It specifies CASSISSRTGGYYGYTF. The V gene is TRBV19, the J gene TRBJ1-2; 7 nucleotides align to TRBD1. The V gene's germline CDR1 is LNHDA and CDR2 SQIVND (reference sequence). The CDR3 runs 17 residues. Trimming cost V 3 bases and J 3 bases; bases outside gene matches: 13.